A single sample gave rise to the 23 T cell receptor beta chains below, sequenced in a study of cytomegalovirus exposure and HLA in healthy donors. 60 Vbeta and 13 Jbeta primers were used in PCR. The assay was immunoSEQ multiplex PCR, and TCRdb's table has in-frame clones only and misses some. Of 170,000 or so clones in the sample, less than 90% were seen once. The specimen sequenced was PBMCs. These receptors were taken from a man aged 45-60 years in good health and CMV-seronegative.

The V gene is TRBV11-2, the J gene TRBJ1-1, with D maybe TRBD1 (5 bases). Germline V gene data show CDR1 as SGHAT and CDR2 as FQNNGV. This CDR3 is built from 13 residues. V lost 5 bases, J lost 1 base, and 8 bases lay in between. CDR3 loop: CASSPQGNTEAFF. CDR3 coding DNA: TGTGCCAGCAGCCCCCAGGGGAACACTGAAGCTTTCTTT.

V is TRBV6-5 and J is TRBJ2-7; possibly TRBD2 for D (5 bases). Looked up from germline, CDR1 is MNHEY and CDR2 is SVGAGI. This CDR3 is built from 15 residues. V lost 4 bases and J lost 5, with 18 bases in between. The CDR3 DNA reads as TGTGCCAGCAGTTTCCTCAACAGACGGGGTGACGAGCAGTACTTC. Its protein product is CASSFLNRRGDEQYF.

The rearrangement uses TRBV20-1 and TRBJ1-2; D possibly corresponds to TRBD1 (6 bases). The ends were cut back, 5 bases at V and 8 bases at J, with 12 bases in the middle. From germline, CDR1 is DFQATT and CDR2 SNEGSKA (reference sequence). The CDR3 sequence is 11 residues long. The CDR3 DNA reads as TGCAGTGCTCGAGGACAGTACGGCTACACCTTC. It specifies CSARGQYGYTF.

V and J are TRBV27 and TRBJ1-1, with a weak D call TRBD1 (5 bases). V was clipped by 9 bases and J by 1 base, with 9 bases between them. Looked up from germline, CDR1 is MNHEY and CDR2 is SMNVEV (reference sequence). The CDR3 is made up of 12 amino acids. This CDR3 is CASITGNTEAFF. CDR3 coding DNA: TGTGCCAGTATAACAGGGAACACTGAAGCTTTCTTT.

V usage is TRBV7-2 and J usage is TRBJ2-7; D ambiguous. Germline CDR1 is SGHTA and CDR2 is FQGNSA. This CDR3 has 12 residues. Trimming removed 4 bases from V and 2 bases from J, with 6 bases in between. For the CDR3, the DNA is TGTGCCAGCAGCTCGAGAACCTACGAGCAGTACTTC. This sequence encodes CASSSRTYEQYF.

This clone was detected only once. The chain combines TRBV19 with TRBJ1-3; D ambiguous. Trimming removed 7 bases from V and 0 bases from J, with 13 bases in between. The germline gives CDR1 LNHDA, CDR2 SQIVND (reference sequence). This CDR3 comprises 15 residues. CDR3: CASTLRHGSGNTIYF. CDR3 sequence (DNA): TGTGCCAGTACCCTAAGACACGGCTCTGGAAACACCATATATTTT.

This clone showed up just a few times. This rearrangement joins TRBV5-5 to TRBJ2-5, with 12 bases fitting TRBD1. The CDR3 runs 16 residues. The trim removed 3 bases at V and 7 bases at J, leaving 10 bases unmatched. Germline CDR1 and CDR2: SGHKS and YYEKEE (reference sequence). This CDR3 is CASSSTGTGGVGTQYF. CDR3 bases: TGTGCCAGCAGCTCCACCGGGACAGGGGGCGTCGGGACCCAGTACTTC. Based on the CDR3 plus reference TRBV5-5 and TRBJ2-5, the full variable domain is DAGVTQSPTHLIKTRGQQVTLRCSPISGHKSVSWYQQVLGQGPQFIFQYYEKEERGRGNFPDRFSARQFPNYSSELNVNALLLGDSALYLCASSSTGTGGVGTQYFGPGTRLLVL.

Here the CDR3 reads CASSWGGGILPEAFF. In nucleotides, the CDR3 is TGCGCCAGCAGCTGGGGGGGAGGAATCCTCCCTGAAGCTTTCTTT. The chain uses TRBV5-1 and TRBJ1-1; D possibly corresponds to TRBD1 (5 bases). V gave up 3 bases and J gave up 6 bases, with 18 bases separating them. CDR3 length equals 15 residues. CDR1 and CDR2 (germline): SGHRS, YFSETQ.

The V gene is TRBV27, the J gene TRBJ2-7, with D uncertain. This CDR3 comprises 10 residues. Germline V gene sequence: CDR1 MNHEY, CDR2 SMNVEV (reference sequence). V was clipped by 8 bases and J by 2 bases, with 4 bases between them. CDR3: CASSAYEQYF. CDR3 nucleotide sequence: TGTGCCAGCTCGGCCTACGAGCAGTACTTC.

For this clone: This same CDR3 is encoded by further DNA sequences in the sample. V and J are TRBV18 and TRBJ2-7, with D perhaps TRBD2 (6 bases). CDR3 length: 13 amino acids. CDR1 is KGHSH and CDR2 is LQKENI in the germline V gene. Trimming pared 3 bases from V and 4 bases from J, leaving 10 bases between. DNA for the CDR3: TGTGCCAGCTCACCGGGACTCTTGTACGAGCAGTACTTC. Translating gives CASSPGLLYEQYF.

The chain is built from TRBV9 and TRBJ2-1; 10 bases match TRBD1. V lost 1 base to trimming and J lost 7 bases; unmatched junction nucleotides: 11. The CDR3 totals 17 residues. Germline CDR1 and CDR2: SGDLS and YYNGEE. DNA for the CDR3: TGTGCCAGCAGCGTAAGTTCAGGGACAGGGGCAGGAAATGAGCAGTTCTTC. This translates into CASSVSSGTGAGNEQFF.

The CDR3 sequence: CASRNRQGQNTEAFF. CDR3 coding DNA: TGTGCCAGTAGGAACAGACAGGGACAGAACACTGAAGCTTTCTTT. This rearrangement joins TRBV19 to TRBJ1-1, with 7 bases aligning to TRBD1. Germline CDR1 reads LNHDA; CDR2 reads SQIVND (reference sequence). The V segment lost 6 bases and the J segment 1 base; nucleotides outside the gene matches: 8. The CDR3 contains 15 residues.

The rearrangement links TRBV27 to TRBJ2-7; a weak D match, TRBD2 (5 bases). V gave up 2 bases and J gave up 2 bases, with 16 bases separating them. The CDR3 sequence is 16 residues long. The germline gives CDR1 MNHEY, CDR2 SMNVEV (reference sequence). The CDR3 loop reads CASSLEGRVRAYEQYF. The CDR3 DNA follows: TGTGCCAGCAGTTTAGAGGGTAGGGTCAGAGCCTACGAGCAGTACTTC.

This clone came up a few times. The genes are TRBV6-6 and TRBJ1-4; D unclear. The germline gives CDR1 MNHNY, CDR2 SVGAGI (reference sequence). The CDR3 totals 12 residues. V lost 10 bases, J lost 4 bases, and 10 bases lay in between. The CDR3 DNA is TGTGCCACCACAGCGGATAATGAAAAACTGTTTTTT. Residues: CATTADNEKLFF.

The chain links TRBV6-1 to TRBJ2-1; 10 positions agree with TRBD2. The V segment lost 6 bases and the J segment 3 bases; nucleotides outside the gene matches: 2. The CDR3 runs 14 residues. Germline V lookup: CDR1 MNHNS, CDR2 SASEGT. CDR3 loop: CASRASGGYNEQFF. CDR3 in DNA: TGTGCCAGCAGGGCTAGCGGGGGCTACAATGAGCAGTTCTTC.

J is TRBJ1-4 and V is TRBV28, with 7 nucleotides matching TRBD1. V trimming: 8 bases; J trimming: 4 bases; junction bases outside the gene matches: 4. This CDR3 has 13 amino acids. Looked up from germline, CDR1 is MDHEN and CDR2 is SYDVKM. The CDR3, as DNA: TGTGCCAGCCAGACAGGGAGTAATGAAAAACTGTTTTTT. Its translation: CASQTGSNEKLFF.

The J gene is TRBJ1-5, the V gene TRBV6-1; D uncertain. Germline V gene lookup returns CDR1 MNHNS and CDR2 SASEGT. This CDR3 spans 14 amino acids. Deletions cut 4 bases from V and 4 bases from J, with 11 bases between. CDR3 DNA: TGTGCCAGCAGTGTTTGGCAGTTAAATCAGCCCCAGCATTTT. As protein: CASSVWQLNQPQHF.

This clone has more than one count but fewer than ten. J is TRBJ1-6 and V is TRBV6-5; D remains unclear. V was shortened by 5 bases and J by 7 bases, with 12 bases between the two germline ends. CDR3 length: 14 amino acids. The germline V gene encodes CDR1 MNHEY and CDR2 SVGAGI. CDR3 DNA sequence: TGTGCCAGCAGTGCCCCTCTTGCGAATTCACCCCTCCACTTT. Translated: CASSAPLANSPLHF.

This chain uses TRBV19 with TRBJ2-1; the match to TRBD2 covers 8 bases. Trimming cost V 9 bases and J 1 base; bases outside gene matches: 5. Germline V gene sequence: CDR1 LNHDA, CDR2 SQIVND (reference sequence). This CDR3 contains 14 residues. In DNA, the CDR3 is TGTGCCAGCACTGCGGGGGGTTCCTACAATGAGCAGTTCTTC. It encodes CASTAGGSYNEQFF.

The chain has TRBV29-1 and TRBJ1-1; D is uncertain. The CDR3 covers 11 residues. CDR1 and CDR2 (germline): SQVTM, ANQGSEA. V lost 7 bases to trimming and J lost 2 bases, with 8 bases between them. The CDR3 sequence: CSASTNTEAFF. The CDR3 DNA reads TGCAGCGCCAGTACAAACACTGAAGCTTTCTTT.

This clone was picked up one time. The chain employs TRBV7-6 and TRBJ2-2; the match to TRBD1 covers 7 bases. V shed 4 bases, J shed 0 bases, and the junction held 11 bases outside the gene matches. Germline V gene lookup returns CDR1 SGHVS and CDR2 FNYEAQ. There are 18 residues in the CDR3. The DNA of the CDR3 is TGTGCCAGCAGCTCGACATCCCCCGGACAGGCGAACACCGGGGAGCTGTTTTTT. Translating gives CASSSTSPGQANTGELFF.

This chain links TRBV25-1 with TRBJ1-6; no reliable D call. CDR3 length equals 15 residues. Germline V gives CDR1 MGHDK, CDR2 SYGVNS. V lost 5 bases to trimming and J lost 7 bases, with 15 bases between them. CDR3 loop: CASSPRWQSNSPLHF. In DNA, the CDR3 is TGTGCCAGCAGTCCGCGGTGGCAGAGCAATTCACCCCTCCACTTT.

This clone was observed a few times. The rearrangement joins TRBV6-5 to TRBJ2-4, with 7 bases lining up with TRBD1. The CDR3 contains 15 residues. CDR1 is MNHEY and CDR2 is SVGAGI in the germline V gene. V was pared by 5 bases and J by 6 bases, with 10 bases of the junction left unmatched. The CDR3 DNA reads TGTGCCAGCAGTGTGACAGGGCCGTGGTTAAACATTCAGTACTTC. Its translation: CASSVTGPWLNIQYF.